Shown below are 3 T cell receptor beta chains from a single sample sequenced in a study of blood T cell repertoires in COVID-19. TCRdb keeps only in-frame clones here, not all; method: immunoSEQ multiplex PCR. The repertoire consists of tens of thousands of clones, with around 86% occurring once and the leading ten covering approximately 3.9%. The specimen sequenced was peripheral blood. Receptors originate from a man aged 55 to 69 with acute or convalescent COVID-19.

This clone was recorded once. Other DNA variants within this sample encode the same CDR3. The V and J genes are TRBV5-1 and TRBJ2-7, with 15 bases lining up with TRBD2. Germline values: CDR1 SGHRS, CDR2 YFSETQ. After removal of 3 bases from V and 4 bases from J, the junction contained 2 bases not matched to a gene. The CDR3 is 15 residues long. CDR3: CASSSGLAGGYEQYF. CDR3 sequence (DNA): TGCGCCAGCAGCTCTGGACTAGCGGGAGGGTACGAGCAGTACTTC.

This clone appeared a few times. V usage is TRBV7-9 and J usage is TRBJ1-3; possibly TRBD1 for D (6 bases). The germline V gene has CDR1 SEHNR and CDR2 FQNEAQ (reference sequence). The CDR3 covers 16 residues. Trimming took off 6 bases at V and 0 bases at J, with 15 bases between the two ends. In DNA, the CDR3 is TGTGCCAGCAGTAAGGGGGTCCAATCCTCTGGAAACACCATATATTTT. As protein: CASSKGVQSSGNTIYF.

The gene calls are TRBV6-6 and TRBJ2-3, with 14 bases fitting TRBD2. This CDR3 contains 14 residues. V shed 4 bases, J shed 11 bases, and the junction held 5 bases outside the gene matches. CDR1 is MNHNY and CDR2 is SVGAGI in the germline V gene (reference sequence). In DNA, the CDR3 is TGTGCCAGCAGTTCTGAGACTAGCGGGAGGGTGCAGTATTTT. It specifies CASSSETSGRVQYF.